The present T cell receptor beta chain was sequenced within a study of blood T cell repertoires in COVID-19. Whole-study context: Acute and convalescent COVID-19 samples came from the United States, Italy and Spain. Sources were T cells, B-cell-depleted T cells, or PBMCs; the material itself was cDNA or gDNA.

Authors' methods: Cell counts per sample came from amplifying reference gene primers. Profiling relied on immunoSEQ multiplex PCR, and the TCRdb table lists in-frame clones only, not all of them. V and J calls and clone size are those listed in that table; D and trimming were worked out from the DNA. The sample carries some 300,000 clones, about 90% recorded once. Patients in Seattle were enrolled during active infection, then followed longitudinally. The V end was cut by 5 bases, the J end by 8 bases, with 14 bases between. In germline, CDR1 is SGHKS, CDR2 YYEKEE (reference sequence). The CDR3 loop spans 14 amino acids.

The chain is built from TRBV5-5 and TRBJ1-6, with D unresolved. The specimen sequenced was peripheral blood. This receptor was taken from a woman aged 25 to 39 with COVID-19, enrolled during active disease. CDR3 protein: CASRLNLMDSPLHF. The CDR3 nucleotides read TGTGCCAGCAGGCTAAACCTCATGGATTCACCCCTCCACTTT.